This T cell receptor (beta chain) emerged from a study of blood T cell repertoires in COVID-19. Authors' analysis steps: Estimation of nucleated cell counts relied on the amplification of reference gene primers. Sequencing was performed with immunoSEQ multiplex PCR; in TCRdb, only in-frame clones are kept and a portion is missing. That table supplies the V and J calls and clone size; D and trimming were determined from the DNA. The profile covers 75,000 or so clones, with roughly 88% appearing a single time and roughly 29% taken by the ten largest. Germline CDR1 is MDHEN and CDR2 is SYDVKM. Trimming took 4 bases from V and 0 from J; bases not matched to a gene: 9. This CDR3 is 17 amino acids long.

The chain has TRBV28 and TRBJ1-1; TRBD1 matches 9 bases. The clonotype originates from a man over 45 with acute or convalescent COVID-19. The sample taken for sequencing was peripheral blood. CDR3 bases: TGTGCCAGCAGTTCCCCGACCGGACAGGGGATGAACACTGAAGCTTTCTTT. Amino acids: CASSSPTGQGMNTEAFF. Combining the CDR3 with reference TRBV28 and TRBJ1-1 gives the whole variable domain DVKVTQSSRYLVKRTGEKVFLECVQDMDHENMFWYRQDPGLGLRLIYFSYDVKMKEKGDIPEGYSVSREKKERFSLILESASTNQTSMYLCASSSPTGQGMNTEAFFGQGTRLTVV.